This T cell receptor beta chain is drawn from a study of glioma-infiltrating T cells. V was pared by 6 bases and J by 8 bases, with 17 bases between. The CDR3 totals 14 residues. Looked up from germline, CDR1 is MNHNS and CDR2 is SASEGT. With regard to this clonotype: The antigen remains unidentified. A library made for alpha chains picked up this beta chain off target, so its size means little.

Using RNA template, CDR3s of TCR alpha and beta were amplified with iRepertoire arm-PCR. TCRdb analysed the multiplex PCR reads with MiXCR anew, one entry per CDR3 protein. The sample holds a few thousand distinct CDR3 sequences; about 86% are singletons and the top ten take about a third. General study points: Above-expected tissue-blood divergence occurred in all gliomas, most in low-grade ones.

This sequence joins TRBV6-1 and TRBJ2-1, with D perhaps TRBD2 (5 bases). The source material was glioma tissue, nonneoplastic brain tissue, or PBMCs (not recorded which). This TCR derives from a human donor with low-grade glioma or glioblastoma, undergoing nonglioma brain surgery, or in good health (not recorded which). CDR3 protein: CASRPAASVYEQFF. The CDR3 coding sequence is TGTGCCAGCAGACCAGCGGCTTCTGTGTATGAGCAGTTCTTC.